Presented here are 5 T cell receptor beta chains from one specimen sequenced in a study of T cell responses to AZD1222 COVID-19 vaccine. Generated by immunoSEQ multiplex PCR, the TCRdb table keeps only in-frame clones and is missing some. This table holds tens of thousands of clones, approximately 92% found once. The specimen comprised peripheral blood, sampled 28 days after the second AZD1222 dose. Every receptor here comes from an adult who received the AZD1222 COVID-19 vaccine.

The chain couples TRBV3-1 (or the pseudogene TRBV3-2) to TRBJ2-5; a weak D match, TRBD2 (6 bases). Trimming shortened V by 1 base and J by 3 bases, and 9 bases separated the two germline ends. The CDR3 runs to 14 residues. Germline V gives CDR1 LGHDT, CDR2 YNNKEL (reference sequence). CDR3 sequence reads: CASSQVLAKETQYF. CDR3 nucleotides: TGTGCCAGCAGCCAAGTCCTAGCGAAAGAGACCCAGTACTTC.

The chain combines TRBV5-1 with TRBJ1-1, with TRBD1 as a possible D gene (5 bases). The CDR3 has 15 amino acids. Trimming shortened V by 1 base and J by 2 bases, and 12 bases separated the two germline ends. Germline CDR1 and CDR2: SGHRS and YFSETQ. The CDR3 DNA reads TGCGCCAGCAGCTTGCAGGGCCCCACAAACACTGAAGCTTTCTTT. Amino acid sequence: CASSLQGPTNTEAFF.

CDR3 DNA: TGTGCCAGCAGTGAAGTGATAGCGGGAGGTTATGAGCAGTTCTTC. Its translation: CASSEVIAGGYEQFF. V is TRBV6-1 and J is TRBJ2-1; 10 positions match TRBD2. CDR1 is MNHNS, CDR2 SASEGT, per germline. The J segment lost 8 bases and the V segment lost 1 base, leaving 5 bases of the junction unmatched. CDR3 length: 15 amino acids.

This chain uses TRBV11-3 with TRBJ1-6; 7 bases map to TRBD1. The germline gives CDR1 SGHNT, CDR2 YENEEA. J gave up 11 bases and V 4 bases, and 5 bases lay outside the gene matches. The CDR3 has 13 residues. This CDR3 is CASSSDREPPLHF. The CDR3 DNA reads TGTGCCAGCAGCTCCGACAGGGAACCACCCCTCCACTTT.

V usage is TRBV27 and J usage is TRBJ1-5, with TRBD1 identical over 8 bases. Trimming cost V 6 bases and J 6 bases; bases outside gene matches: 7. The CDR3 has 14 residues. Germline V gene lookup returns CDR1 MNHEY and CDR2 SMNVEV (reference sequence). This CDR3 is CASSLQGDGQPQHF. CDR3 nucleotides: TGTGCCAGCAGCTTACAGGGGGACGGTCAGCCCCAGCATTTT.